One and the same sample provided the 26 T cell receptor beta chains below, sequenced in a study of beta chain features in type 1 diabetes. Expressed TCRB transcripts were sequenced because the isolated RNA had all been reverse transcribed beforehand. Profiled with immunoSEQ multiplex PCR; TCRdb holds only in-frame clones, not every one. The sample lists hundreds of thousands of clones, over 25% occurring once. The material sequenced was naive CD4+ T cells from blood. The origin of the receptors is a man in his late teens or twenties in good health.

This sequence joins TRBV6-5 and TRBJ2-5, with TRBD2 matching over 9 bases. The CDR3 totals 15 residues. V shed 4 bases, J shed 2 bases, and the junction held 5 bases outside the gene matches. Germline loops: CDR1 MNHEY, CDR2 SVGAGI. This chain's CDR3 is CASSWALAGQETQYF. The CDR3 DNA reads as TGTGCCAGCAGTTGGGCCCTAGCGGGGCAAGAGACCCAGTACTTC.

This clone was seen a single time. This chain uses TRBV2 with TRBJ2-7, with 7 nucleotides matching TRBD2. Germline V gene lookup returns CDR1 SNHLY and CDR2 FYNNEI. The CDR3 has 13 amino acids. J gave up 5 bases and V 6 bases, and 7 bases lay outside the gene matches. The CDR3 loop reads CASRDPRGDEQYF. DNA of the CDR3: TGTGCCAGCAGGGACCCTCGGGGGGACGAGCAGTACTTC.

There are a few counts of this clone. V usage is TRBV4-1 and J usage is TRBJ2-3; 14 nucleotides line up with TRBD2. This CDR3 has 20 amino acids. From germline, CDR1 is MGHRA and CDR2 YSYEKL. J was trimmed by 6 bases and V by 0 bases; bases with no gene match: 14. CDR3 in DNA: TGCGCCAGCAGCCAAGATTTCGCGAGGGGACTAGCGGGAGCAGGCGATACGCAGTATTTT. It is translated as CASSQDFARGLAGAGDTQYF.

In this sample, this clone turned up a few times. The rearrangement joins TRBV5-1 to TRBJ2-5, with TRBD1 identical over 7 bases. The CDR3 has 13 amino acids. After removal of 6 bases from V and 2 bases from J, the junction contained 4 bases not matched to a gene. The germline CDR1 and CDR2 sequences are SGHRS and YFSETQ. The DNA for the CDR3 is TGCGCCAGCACCGGGACAGCGCAAGAGACCCAGTACTTC. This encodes CASTGTAQETQYF.

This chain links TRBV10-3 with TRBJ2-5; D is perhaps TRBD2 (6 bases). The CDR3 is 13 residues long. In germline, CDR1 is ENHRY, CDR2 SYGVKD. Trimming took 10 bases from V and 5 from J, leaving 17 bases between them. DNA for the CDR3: TGTGCCACCCTTATAGGGACTGGGGAGACCCAGTACTTC. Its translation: CATLIGTGETQYF.

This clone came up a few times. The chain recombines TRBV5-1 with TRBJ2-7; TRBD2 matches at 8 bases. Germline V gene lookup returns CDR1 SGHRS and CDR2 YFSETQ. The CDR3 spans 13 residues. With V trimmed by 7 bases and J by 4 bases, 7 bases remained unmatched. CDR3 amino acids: CASQAGEGYEQYF. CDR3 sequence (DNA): TGCGCCAGCCAAGCGGGAGAGGGTTACGAGCAGTACTTC.

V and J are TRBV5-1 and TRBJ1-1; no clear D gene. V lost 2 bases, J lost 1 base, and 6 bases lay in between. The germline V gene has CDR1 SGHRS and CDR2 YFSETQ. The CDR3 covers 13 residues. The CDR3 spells CASSLSQNTEAFF. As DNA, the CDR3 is TGCGCCAGCAGCTTAAGCCAGAACACTGAAGCTTTCTTT.

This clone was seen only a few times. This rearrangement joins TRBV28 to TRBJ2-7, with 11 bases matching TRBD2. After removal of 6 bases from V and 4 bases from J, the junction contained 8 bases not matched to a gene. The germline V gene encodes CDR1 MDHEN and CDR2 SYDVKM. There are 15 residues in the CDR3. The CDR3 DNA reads TGTGCCAGCAGCCATAGACTAGCGGGACGATACGAGCAGTACTTC. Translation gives CASSHRLAGRYEQYF.

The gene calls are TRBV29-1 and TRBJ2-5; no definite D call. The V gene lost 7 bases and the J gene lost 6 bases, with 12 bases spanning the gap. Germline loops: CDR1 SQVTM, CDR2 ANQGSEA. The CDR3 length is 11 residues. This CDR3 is CSALPGQTQYF. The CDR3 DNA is TGCAGCGCCCTTCCCGGACAGACCCAGTACTTC.

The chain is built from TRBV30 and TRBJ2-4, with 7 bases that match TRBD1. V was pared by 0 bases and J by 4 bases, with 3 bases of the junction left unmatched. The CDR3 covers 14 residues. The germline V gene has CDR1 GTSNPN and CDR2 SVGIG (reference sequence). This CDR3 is CAWSVLDRKNIQYF. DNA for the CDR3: TGTGCCTGGAGTGTACTGGACAGGAAAAACATTCAGTACTTC.

For the CDR3, the DNA is TGCGCCAGCAGACGAGCGGGAGCTGGAGATACGCAGTATTTT. Amino acid sequence: CASRRAGAGDTQYF. The V call is TRBV5-1, the J call TRBJ2-3; 8 positions match TRBD2. Germline assignment: CDR1 SGHRS and CDR2 YFSETQ. V lost 5 bases and J lost 5; bases outside the gene matches: 7. The CDR3 extends over 14 amino acids. The variable domain in full, completed from reference TRBV5-1 and TRBJ2-3, reads KAGVTQTPRYLIKTRGQQVTLSCSPISGHRSVSWYQQTPGQGLQFLFEYFSETQRNKGNFPGRFSGRQFSNSRSEMNVSTLELGDSALYLCASRRAGAGDTQYFGPGTRLTVL.

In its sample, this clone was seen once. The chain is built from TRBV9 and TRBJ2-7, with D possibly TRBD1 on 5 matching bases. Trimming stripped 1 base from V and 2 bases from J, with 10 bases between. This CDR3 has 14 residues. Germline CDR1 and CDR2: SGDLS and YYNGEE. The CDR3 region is CASSVYPGTYEQYF. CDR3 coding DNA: TGTGCCAGCAGCGTATATCCAGGGACCTACGAGCAGTACTTC.

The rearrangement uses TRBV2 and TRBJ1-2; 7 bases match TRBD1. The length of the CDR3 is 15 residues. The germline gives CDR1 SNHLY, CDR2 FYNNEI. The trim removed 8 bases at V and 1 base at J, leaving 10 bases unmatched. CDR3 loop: CASSSGQEDNYGYTF. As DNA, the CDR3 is TGTGCCAGCTCTTCTGGACAGGAAGATAACTATGGCTACACCTTC. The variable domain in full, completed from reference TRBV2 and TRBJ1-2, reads EPEVTQTPSHQVTQMGQEVILRCVPISNHLYFYWYRQILGQKVEFLVSFYNNEISEKSEIFDDQFSVERPDGSNFTLKIRSTKLEDSAMYFCASSSGQEDNYGYTFGSGTRLTVV.

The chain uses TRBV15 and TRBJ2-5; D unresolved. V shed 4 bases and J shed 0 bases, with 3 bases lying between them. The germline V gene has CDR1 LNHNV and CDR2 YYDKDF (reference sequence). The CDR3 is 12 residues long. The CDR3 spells CATSKYQETQYF. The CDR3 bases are TGTGCCACCAGCAAGTACCAAGAGACCCAGTACTTC. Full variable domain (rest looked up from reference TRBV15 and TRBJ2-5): DAMVIQNPRYQVTQFGKPVTLSCSQTLNHNVMYWYQQKSSQAPKLLFHYYDKDFNNEADTPDNFQSRRPNTSFCFLDIRSPGLGDTAMYLCATSKYQETQYFGPGTRLLVL.

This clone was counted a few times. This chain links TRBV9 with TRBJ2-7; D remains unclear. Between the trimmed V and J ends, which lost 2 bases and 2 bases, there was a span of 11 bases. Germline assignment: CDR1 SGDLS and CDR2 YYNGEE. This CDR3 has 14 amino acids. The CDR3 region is CASSVDPTPYEQYF. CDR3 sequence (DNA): TGTGCCAGCAGCGTGGATCCAACCCCCTACGAGCAGTACTTC.

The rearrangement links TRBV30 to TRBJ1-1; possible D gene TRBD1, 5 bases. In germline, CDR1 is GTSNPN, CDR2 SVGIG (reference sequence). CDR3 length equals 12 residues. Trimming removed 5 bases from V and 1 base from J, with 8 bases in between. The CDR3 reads CAWRGENTEAFF. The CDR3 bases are TGTGCCTGGCGGGGGGAGAACACTGAAGCTTTCTTT.

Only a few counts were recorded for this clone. Written as DNA, the CDR3 is TGTGCCAGCAGAAATGCGACAGGTTGGTACAATGAGCAGTTCTTC. The encoded protein is CASRNATGWYNEQFF. This chain joins TRBV28 and TRBJ2-1, with a tentative D call TRBD1 (6 bases). Trimming removed 6 bases at V and 4 bases at J, with 16 bases between. CDR3 size: 15 residues. Germline lookup yields CDR1 MDHEN and CDR2 SYDVKM.

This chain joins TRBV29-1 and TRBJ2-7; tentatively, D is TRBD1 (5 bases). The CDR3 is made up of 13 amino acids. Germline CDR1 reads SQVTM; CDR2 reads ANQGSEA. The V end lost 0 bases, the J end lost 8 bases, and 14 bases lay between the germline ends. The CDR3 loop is CSVEDVQGRKQYF. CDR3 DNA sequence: TGCAGCGTTGAAGATGTTCAGGGTCGGAAGCAGTACTTC.

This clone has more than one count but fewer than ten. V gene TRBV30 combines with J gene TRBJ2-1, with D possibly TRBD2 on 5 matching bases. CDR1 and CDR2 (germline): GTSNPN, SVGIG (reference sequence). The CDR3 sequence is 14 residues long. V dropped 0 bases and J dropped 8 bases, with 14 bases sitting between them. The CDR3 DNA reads TGTGCCTGGAGTGTACCGGGGTTTCTCGATGAGCAGTTCTTC. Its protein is CAWSVPGFLDEQFF. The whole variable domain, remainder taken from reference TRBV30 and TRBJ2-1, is SQTIHQWPATLVQPVGSPLSLECTVEGTSNPNLYWYRQAAGRGLQLLFYSVGIGQISSEVPQNLSASRPQDRQFILSSKKLLLSDSGFYLCAWSVPGFLDEQFFGPGTRLTVL.

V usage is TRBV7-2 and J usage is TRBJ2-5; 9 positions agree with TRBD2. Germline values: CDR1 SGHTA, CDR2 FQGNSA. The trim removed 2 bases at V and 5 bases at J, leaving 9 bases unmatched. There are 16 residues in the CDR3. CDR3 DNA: TGTGCCAGCAGCTTACAGATAGCGGGAGTGAGGGAGACCCAGTACTTC. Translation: CASSLQIAGVRETQYF.

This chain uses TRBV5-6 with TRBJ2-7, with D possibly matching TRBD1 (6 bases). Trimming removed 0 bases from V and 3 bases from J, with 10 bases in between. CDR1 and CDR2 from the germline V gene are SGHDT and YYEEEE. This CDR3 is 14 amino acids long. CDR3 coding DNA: TGTGCCAGCAGCTTGGAGGGGACAAGCTACGAGCAGTACTTC. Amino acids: CASSLEGTSYEQYF.

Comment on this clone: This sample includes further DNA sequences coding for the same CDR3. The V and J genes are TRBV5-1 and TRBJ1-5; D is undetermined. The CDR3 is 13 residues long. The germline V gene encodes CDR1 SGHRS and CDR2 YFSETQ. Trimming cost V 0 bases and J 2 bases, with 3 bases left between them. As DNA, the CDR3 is TGCGCCAGCAGCTTGGATGGCAATCAGCCCCAGCATTTT. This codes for CASSLDGNQPQHF. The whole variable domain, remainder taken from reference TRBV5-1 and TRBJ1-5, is KAGVTQTPRYLIKTRGQQVTLSCSPISGHRSVSWYQQTPGQGLQFLFEYFSETQRNKGNFPGRFSGRQFSNSRSEMNVSTLELGDSALYLCASSLDGNQPQHFGDGTRLSIL.

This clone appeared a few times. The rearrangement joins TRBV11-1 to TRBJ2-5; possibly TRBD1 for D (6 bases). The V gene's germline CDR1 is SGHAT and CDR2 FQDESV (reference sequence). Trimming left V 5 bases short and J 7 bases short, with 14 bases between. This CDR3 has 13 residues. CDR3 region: CASSNVLGGTQYF. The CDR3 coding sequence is TGTGCCAGCAGCAACGTCCTAGGGGGGACCCAGTACTTC.

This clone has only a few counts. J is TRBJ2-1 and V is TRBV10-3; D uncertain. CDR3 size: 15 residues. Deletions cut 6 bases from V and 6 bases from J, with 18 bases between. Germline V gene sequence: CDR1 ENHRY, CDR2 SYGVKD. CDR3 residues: CAISPLTFQSNEQFF. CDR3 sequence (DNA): TGTGCCATCAGCCCCCTGACCTTTCAGAGCAATGAGCAGTTCTTC.

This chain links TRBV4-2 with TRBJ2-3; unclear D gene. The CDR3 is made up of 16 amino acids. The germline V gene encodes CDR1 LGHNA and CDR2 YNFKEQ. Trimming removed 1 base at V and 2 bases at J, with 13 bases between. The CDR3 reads CASSQAEPQATDTQYF. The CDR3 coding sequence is TGTGCCAGCAGCCAAGCGGAGCCGCAGGCCACAGATACGCAGTATTTT.

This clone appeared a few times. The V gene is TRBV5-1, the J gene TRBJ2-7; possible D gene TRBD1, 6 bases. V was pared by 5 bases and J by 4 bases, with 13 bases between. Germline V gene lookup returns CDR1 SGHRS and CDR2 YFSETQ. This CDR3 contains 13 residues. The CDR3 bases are TGCGCCAGCAGACTTTCAGGGGAGTACGAGCAGTACTTC. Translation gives CASRLSGEYEQYF.